This T cell receptor beta chain was recovered during a study of blood T cell repertoires in COVID-19. Background on the study: Acute and convalescent COVID-19 specimens originated in the United States, Italy and Spain.

The table came from immunoSEQ multiplex PCR; TCRdb's copy has only in-frame clones and leaves some out. This table holds about 60,000 clones, more than 70% found once. The V gene end was trimmed by 4 bases and the J gene end by 1 base; junction bases not matched to a gene: 9. The germline CDR1 and CDR2 sequences are SGDLS and YYNGEE. The CDR3 totals 16 residues. Input material: peripheral blood. The V and J genes are TRBV9 and TRBJ2-3; 7 bases match TRBD1. The sequence derives from a man between 65 and 85 years old with acute or convalescent COVID-19. The CDR3 DNA sequence: TGTGCCAGCAGCAGGGACAGCAGCATCGGCACAGATACGCAGTATTTT. Translated: CASSRDSSIGTDTQYF.